The clone carrying this T cell receptor beta chain was picked up one time. Antigen unknown. PCR primers comprised 60 Vbeta and 13 Jbeta primers. Sequencing used immunoSEQ multiplex PCR; TCRdb keeps in-frame clones, though not all of them. The table includes about 90,000 clones, over 60% detected once. The sample belongs to a study of cytomegalovirus exposure and HLA in healthy donors. Overall study context: An analysis done earlier identified around 100 million unique TCR beta sequences from 150 million to 200 million T cells. Study-level findings and limits: One later analysis reportedly identified an Asian-associated ancestry cluster that showed fewer N-insertions than the approximately 670-donor mean. Researchers reported in a later analysis that a missense DCLRE1C variant was tied to TCR beta V- and J-gene trimming.

Germline-derived CDR1 and CDR2 are MGHDK and SYGVNS. V lost 3 bases and J lost 5; bases outside the gene matches: 4. The CDR3 runs 15 residues. This chain links TRBV25-1 with TRBJ1-2; 12 nucleotides match TRBD1. Sequencing used PBMCs. This sequence was found in a man aged 30 to 45 in good health and CMV-seronegative. The CDR3 reads CASSDAGQGAYGYTF. CDR3 DNA sequence: TGTGCCAGCAGTGACGCGGGACAGGGGGCTTATGGCTACACCTTC.